Given below is one T cell receptor (beta chain) in context. These data come from a study of control samples from healthy donors and cancer patients. Clones were sequenced by immunoSEQ multiplex PCR, and TCRdb holds only the in-frame ones, with some missing. The sample yields approximately 100,000 clones, roughly 92% seen once. This sequence was found in a human donor in good health. The donor label of this sample is uncertain. Sequencing input: blood.

This CDR3 reads CASSLRILGSQGEKLFF. In DNA form, the CDR3 reads TGTGCCAGCAGCTTGAGGATTTTGGGGAGTCAGGGTGAAAAACTGTTTTTT. The genes are TRBV7-9 and TRBJ1-4; D perhaps matches TRBD1 (5 bases). V gave up 3 bases and J gave up 7 bases, with 21 bases separating them. In germline, CDR1 is SEHNR, CDR2 FQNEAQ (reference sequence). This CDR3 region has 17 residues.